This is a list of T cell receptor beta chains from one sample in a study of cytomegalovirus exposure and HLA in healthy donors. Clones were sequenced by immunoSEQ multiplex PCR, and TCRdb holds only the in-frame ones, with some missing. The sample has roughly 200,000 clones, approximately 79% seen once. Sequencing was performed on PBMCs. These receptors all come from a man aged 45-65 years in good health and CMV-seronegative. Each CDR3 is given with its conserved first and last residue.

j_call v_call cdr3_aa
NA TRBV27 CASSLQGSSYEQYF
TRBJ2-3 TRBV5-5 CASSPTAGDAQYF
TRBJ2-7 TRBV30 CAWAGGAGEQYF
TRBJ2-7 TRBV28 CASTQGYEQYF
TRBJ1-4 TRBV4-2 CASSHADRGMGNEKLFF
TRBJ2-1 TRBV2 CASKLDGVEQFF
TRBJ2-7 TRBV5-1 CASSLGGVPSYEQYF
TRBJ2-7 TRBV7-9 CASSSSSDGRFSYEQYF
TRBJ2-1 TRBV10-3 CAISGLAGLNEQFF
TRBJ2-5 TRBV4-2 CASSQDQREETQYF
TRBJ2-6 TRBV2 CASSERGGAGANVLTF
TRBJ2-7 TRBV9 CASSGGRTSGPYEQYF
TRBJ2-5 TRBV25-1 CASSEPGQNQETQYF
TRBJ2-7 TRBV10-3 CAISESGSQQYF
TRBJ2-7 TRBV2 CASRLDTPYEQYF
TRBJ2-5 TRBV25-1 CASSDYQETQYF
TRBJ2-7 TRBV6-1 CASSKTDRAYEQYF
TRBJ2-7 TRBV6-1 CASRARTGGGEQYF
TRBJ1-6 TRBV19 CASSKTDYNSPLHF
TRBJ2-7 TRBV7-9 CSSSTASGIGLAHYEQYF
TRBJ2-7 TRBV19 CASSAARSYEQYF
TRBJ1-4 TRBV27 CASRHTGGEEKLFF
TRBJ2-1 TRBV7-9 CASSFRGGVNNEQFF
TRBJ2-7 TRBV30 CAWSRHPQGVRDEQYF
TRBJ1-1 TRBV29-1 CSVGRGNTEAFF
TRBJ1-1 TRBV5-1 CASTLTGGTEAFF
TRBJ2-3 TRBV5-6 CASSFDRGLPDTQYF
TRBJ1-2 TRBV30 CAWRRKSGDYGYTF
TRBJ2-2 TRBV28 CASSRGGEPANTGELFF
TRBJ1-1 TRBV7-3 CASSEGSGRGYGTEAFF
TRBJ2-2 TRBV27 CASSLSRGRVGELFF
TRBJ2-6 TRBV19 CASTRYVSGANVLTF
TRBJ2-7 TRBV10-3 CAISEYGGGQYF
TRBJ2-3 TRBV7-3 CASSSPLAGKTDTQYF
TRBJ2-7 TRBV19 CASSIPQGIYEQYF
TRBJ2-2 TRBV4-2 CASSQESGQGVTGELFF
TRBJ1-1 TRBV28 CASSFRQGATFF
TRBJ2-5 TRBV6-5 CASSRGQQETQYF
TRBJ2-2 TRBV18 CASFQAGAGELFF
TRBJ2-3 TRBV10-1 CASSESAGGGTDTQYF
TRBJ1-5 TRBV6-5 CASRSGLNSNQPQHF
TRBJ2-5 TRBV7-2 CASSRQLAGEETQYF
TRBJ2-7 TRBV6-6 CASSGTSSFYEQYF
TRBJ2-7 TRBV6-5 CASSYSEGYEQYF
TRBJ2-7 TRBV29-1 CSVRGHPSYEQYF
TRBJ2-1 TRBV9 CASSTPRDTGPLSYNEQFF
TRBJ2-4 TRBV5-1 CASSFTLAIGGNIQYF
TRBJ2-7 TRBV30 CAWSVEEAAF
TRBJ1-4 TRBV2 CASATGLGEKLFF
TRBJ2-7 TRBV7-2 CASSLDAGVGYEQYF
TRBJ2-2 TRBV29-1 CSASGFNTGELFF
TRBJ2-3 TRBV5-6 CASSFPGLAGTSTDTQYF
TRBJ2-3 TRBV9 CASSVLQGSSTDTQYF
NA TRBV2 CARTSGRAKPYEQYF
TRBJ1-1 TRBV7-2 CASSLTQGINTEAFF
TRBJ1-5 TRBV6-5 CASSRQGGNQPQHF
TRBJ1-1 TRBV5-4 CASSFYQQGRNTEAFF
TRBJ2-7 TRBV11-2 CASSGGQGAYEQYF
TRBJ2-7 TRBV5-1 CASSLGGLAGPYEQYF
TRBJ2-3 TRBV7-9 CASSPTPGGLTQYF